What follows describes a single T cell receptor beta chain. The antigen is unknown. A single base separates this from a much larger clone, so it may be a read error. The CDR3 regions of TCR beta were amplified from RNA transcripts. First-round RT-PCR targeting the TCR CDR3 was performed with the HTBI primer set. TCRdb itself ran the multiplex PCR reads through MiXCR, one entry per CDR3 protein. This table holds roughly 700,000 distinct CDR3 sequences, approximately 14% found once. The sample belongs to a study of T cells in Graves' hyperthyroidism and ophthalmopathy. The study, taken as a whole, reports: Among clonotypes expanded in thyroid above 0.001, most were also found in blood. By a 13 V-J model, ophthalmopathy was set apart from stable hyperthyroidism.

This CDR3 spans 16 amino acids. Between the trimmed V and J ends, which lost 2 bases and 4 bases, there was a span of 14 bases. Germline CDR1 is KGHDR and CDR2 is SFDVKD. Diagnosing involved the use of clinical symptoms, serum thyroxine and TRAb, thyroid ultrasound and orbital computed tomography. Sequencing input: blood. The sequence was obtained from a woman aged 18-29 years with Graves' hyperthyroidism. The gene calls are TRBV24-1 and TRBJ2-1, with D maybe TRBD1 (6 bases). CDR3 residues: CATSDYRAGTYNEQFF. The CDR3 DNA follows: TGTGCCACCAGTGATTACAGGGCAGGGACATACAATGAGCAGTTCTTC.